This is a list of T cell receptor beta chains from one sample in a study of graft-versus-host responses after intestinal transplantation. Sequencing used immunoSEQ multiplex PCR; TCRdb keeps in-frame clones, though not all of them. Counted here are about 7,400 clones, around 68% occurring once; the ten biggest clones make up roughly 5%. Sequenced here: ileum tissue, sampled more than 50 days after transplant. These receptor sequences come from a human patient who received an intestinal transplant, so some T cells may come from the graft donor. Both conserved end residues are part of each CDR3. The D gene is left open where the match is weak. Only some rows state a clone size, as once, few, many or a class for expanded clones.

>TRBV6-5|TRBJ2-1|13|-|TRBD2
CASRRLAGGPIFF
TGTGCCAGCAGAAGACTAGCGGGGGGGCCGATCTTCTTC
>TRBV5-8|TRBJ1-3|16|once|-
CASSFGTAFSGNTIYF
TGTGCCAGCAGCTTCGGGACTGCGTTTTCTGGAAACACCATATATTTT
>TRBV6-1|TRBJ1-1|14|-|-
CASSLDSGTTEAFF
TGTGCCAGCAGCCTGGACAGTGGGACCACTGAAGCTTTCTTT
>TRBV11-3|TRBJ2-5|13|-|-
CASSARGAETQYF
TGTGCCAGCAGCGCCAGGGGAGCAGAGACCCAGTACTTC
>TRBV9|TRBJ2-1|14|-|-
CASSTRTDYNEQFF
TGTGCCAGCAGCACAAGGACAGACTACAATGAGCAGTTCTTC
>TRBV6-5|TRBJ1-1|15|-|-
CASSYRAKPNTEAFF
TGTGCCAGCAGTTACCGCGCAAAACCGAACACTGAAGCTTTCTTT
>TRBV14|TRBJ1-2|16|-|-
CASSQVRAGISYGYTF
TGTGCCAGCAGCCAAGTGAGGGCCGGTATTAGCTATGGCTACACCTTC
>TRBV7-6|TRBJ1-3|13|-|-
CASSLSSGNTIYF
TGTGCCAGCAGCTTGAGCTCTGGAAACACCATATATTTT
>TRBV7-9|TRBJ1-2|13|-|-
CASSSGTLYGYTF
TGTGCCAGCAGCTCGGGGACACTCTATGGCTACACCTTC
>TRBV27|TRBJ2-4|16|few|TRBD1
CASSLGVQGAKEIQYF
TGTGCCAGCAGTTTAGGGGTTCAGGGGGCAAAAGAAATTCAGTACTTC
>TRBV7-8|TRBJ2-5|15|-|TRBD2
CASIPGRDYRETQYF
TGTGCCAGCATCCCCGGCCGGGACTACAGAGAGACCCAGTACTTC
>TRBV10-3|TRBJ2-5|15|-|TRBD1
CAISVGTGGLETQYF
TGTGCCATCAGTGTGGGGACAGGGGGCTTGGAGACCCAGTACTTC
>TRBV27|TRBJ2-3|16|-|TRBD2
CASSYLLRGGADTQYF
TGTGCCAGCAGTTACCTCCTGCGCGGGGGTGCAGATACGCAGTATTTT
>TRBV18|TRBJ1-1|15|few|TRBD1
CASSYDRGSGTEAFF
TGTGCCAGCTCATACGACAGGGGGAGTGGTACTGAAGCTTTCTTT
>TRBV2|TRBJ2-3|16|-|TRBD2
CASSVELAGVTDTQYF
TGTGCCAGCAGTGTTGAACTAGCGGGGGTGACAGATACGCAGTATTTT
>TRBV4-2|TRBJ1-1|13|few|-
CASSQVLSPEAFF
TGTGCCAGCAGCCAAGTGCTATCGCCTGAAGCTTTCTTT
>TRBV7-2|TRBJ1-2|16|-|-
CASSPLGGSPYYGYTF
TGTGCCAGCAGCCCCCTCGGGGGGTCCCCCTACTATGGCTACACCTTC
>TRBV30|TRBJ1-1|12|-|-
CAWSRGGMRTFF
TGTGCCTGGAGCCGCGGGGGGATGCGAACTTTCTTT
>TRBV10-3|TRBJ2-6|18|-|-
CAISESQTPTSGANVLTF
TGTGCCATCAGTGAGTCGCAGACTCCTACCTCTGGGGCCAACGTCCTGACTTTC
>TRBV28|TRBJ2-2|15|-|TRBD1
CASRAGTANTGELFF
TGTGCCAGCAGAGCCGGGACAGCGAACACCGGGGAGCTGTTTTTT
>TRBV15|TRBJ2-5|16|-|TRBD1
CATSLGGQGRQETQYF
TGTGCCACCAGCCTAGGGGGACAGGGACGACAAGAGACCCAGTACTTC
>TRBV28|TRBJ2-5|13|-|TRBD1
CAITRTGKETQYF
TGTGCCATCACCCGGACAGGGAAAGAGACCCAGTACTTC
>TRBV19|TRBJ1-1|14|once|-
CASSIGGGPTEAFF
TGTGCCAGTAGTATAGGAGGAGGGCCCACTGAAGCTTTCTTT
>TRBV11-2|TRBJ2-1|15|-|TRBD2
CASSLGSGGYNEQFF
TGTGCCAGCAGCTTAGGTAGCGGGGGATACAATGAGCAGTTCTTC
>TRBV25-1|TRBJ1-6|14|-|-
CASERGPSGSPLHF
TGTGCCAGCGAGCGCGGACCTTCGGGGTCACCCCTCCACTTT
>TRBV7-2|TRBJ2-1|18|-|TRBD2
CASRPRRGERGDYNEQFF
TGTGCCAGCAGGCCGAGGAGGGGGGAGCGGGGGGACTACAATGAGCAGTTCTTC
>TRBV12-5|TRBJ1-1|16|-|-
CASGHDRAGMNTEAFF
TGTGCTAGTGGCCATGACAGAGCGGGGATGAACACTGAAGCTTTCTTT
>TRBV4-3|TRBJ2-1|16|-|-
CASSQDRGTTYNEQFF
TGCGCCAGCAGCCAAGATCGCGGGACCACTTACAATGAGCAGTTCTTC
>TRBV19|TRBJ1-1|14|-|TRBD1
CASSMRDRGSEAFF
TGTGCCAGTAGTATGCGAGACAGGGGATCCGAAGCTTTCTTT
>TRBV9|TRBJ1-2|14|-|-
CASSVTPRNYGYTF
TGTGCCAGCAGCGTCACCCCGAGGAACTATGGCTACACCTTC
>TRBV27|TRBJ1-4|13|-|-
CASSLQNNEKLFF
TGTGCCAGCAGTTTACAGAATAATGAAAAACTGTTTTTT
>TRBV7-9|TRBJ2-1|13|-|TRBD1
CASRKTGIDEQFF
TGTGCCAGCAGGAAGACAGGGATCGATGAGCAGTTCTTC
>TRBV4-2|TRBJ2-1|18|-|TRBD2
CASSQDQLAGGIINEQFF
TGTGCCAGCAGCCAAGATCAACTAGCGGGGGGAATTATCAATGAGCAGTTCTTC
>TRBV4-3|TRBJ2-1|16|few|-
CASSQVLQGSYNEQFF
TGCGCCAGCAGCCAAGTGCTGCAGGGCAGCTACAATGAGCAGTTCTTC
>TRBV7-8|TRBJ1-4|16|-|TRBD1
CASSLWATGVVEKLFF
TGTGCCAGCAGCTTGTGGGCGACAGGGGTGGTTGAAAAACTGTTTTTT
>TRBV19|TRBJ1-5|14|-|-
CASSPQPGNQPQHF
TGTGCCAGTAGTCCCCAACCGGGAAATCAGCCCCAGCATTTT
>TRBV27|TRBJ1-6|17|-|TRBD1
CASSGTVGGAYNSPLHF
TGTGCCAGCAGCGGGACAGTCGGTGGGGCCTATAATTCACCCCTCCACTTT
>TRBV6-4|TRBJ1-6|14|medium-sized|TRBD1
CASSDQGGNSPLHF
TGTGCCAGCAGTGATCAGGGGGGTAATTCACCCCTCCACTTT
>TRBV4-1|TRBJ2-2|15|medium-sized|-
CASSQVRGNTGELFF
TGCGCCAGCAGCCAAGTTCGGGGGAACACCGGGGAGCTGTTTTTT
>TRBV10-3|TRBJ1-5|16|-|-
CAISESPAYGHQPQHF
TGTGCCATCAGTGAGTCTCCGGCGTATGGGCATCAGCCCCAGCATTTT
>TRBV25-1|TRBJ2-5|15|-|-
CASSLGVAEQETQYF
TGTGCCAGCAGTTTGGGAGTGGCAGAACAAGAGACCCAGTACTTC
>TRBV7-8|TRBJ1-4|16|few|TRBD1
CASSLGDQGASEKLFF
TGTGCCAGCAGCTTAGGGGACCAGGGGGCTTCGGAAAAACTGTTTTTT
>TRBV12-1|TRBJ1-5|15|-|-
CASSPGPRGNQPQHF
TGTGCCAGCAGCCCCGGTCCGAGGGGCAATCAGCCCCAGCATTTT
>TRBV13|TRBJ1-5|14|-|-
CASSLGRNNQPQHF
TGTGCCAGCAGCTTAGGGCGGAACAATCAGCCCCAGCATTTT
>TRBV7-8|TRBJ1-2|13|-|-
CASSPGWNYGYTF
TGTGCCAGCAGCCCCGGGTGGAACTATGGCTACACCTTC
>TRBV5-1|TRBJ2-2|21|once|TRBD2
CASSSGTSGGSGYWVTGELFF
TGCGCCAGCAGCTCTGGGACTAGCGGGGGATCTGGATATTGGGTGACCGGGGAGCTGTTTTTT
>TRBV7-2|TRBJ2-2|14|-|-
CASSDSLNTGELFF
TGTGCCAGCTCGGACTCCCTAAACACCGGGGAGCTGTTTTTT
>TRBV5-4|TRBJ2-1|15|-|TRBD1
CASSPGQGAYNEQFF
TGTGCCAGCAGCCCGGGACAGGGGGCCTACAATGAGCAGTTCTTC
>TRBV7-2|TRBJ1-2|13|once|TRBD1
CASSRQGVYGYTF
TGTGCCAGCAGCCGACAGGGGGTCTATGGCTACACCTTC
>TRBV6-4|TRBJ2-3|14|-|TRBD2
CASSASGGADTQYF
TGTGCCAGCAGTGCTAGCGGGGGGGCAGATACGCAGTATTTT
>TRBV20-1|TRBJ2-1|11|-|-
CSARTEKAQFF
TGCAGTGCTAGGACAGAGAAGGCGCAGTTCTTC
>TRBV10-1|TRBJ2-3|14|few|TRBD2
CASSKSSGADTQYF
TGCGCCAGCTCGAAGTCTAGCGGGGCAGATACGCAGTATTTT
>TRBV7-7|TRBJ2-6|15|-|TRBD1
CASSSGGAGANVLTF
TGTGCTAGCAGCTCAGGGGGCGCTGGGGCCAACGTCCTGACTTTC
>TRBV5-1|TRBJ2-3|15|-|-
CASSLGGPATDTQYF
TGCGCCAGCAGCCTGGGGGGCCCCGCCACAGATACGCAGTATTTT
>TRBV27|TRBJ2-7|13|-|-
CASSSRVTYEQYF
TGTGCCAGCAGTTCCAGGGTTACCTACGAGCAGTACTTC
>TRBV29-1|TRBJ2-2|14|-|-
CSVERARNTGELFF
TGCAGCGTTGAGAGGGCTAGAAACACCGGGGAGCTGTTTTTT